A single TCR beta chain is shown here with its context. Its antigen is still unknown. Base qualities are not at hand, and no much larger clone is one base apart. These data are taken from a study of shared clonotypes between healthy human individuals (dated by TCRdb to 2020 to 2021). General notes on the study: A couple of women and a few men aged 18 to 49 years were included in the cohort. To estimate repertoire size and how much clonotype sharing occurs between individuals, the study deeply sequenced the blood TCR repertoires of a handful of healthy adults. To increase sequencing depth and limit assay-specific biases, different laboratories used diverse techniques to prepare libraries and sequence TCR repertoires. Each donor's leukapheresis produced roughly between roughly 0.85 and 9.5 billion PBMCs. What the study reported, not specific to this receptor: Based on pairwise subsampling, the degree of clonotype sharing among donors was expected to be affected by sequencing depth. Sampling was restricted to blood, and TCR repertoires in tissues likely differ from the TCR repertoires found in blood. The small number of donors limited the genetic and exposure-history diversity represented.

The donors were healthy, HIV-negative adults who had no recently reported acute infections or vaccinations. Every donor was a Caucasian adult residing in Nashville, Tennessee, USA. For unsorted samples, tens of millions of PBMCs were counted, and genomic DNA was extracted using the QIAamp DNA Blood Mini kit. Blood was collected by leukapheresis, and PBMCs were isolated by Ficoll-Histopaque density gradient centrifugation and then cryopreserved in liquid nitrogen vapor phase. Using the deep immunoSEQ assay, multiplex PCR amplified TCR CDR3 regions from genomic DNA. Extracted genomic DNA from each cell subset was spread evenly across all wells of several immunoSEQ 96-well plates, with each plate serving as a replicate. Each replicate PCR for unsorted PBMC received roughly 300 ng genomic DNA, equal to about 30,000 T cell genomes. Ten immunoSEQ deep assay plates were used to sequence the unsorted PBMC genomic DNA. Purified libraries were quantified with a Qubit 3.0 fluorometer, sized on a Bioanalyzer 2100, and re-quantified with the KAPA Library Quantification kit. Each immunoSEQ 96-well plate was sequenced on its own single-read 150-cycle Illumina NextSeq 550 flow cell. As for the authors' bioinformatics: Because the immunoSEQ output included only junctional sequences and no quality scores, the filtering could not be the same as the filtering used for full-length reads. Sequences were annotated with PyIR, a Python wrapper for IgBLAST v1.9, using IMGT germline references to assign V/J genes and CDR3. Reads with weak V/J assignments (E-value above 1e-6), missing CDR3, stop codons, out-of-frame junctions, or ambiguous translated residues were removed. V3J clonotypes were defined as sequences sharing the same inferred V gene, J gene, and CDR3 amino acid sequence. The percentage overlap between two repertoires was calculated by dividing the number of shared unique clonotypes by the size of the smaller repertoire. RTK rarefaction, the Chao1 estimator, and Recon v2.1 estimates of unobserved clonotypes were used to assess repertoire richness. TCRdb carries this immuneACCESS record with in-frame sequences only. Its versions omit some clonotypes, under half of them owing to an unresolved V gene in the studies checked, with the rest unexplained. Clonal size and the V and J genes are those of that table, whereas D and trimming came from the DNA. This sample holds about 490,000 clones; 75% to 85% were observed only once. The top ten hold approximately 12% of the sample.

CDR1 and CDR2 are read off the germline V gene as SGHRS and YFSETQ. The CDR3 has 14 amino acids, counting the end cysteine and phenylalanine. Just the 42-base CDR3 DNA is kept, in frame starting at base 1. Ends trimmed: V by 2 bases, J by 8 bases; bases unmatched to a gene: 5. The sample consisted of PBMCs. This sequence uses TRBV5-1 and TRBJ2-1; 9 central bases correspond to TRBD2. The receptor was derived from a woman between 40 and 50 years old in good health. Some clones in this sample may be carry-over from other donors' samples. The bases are TGCGCCAGCAGCTTCTTCCAGCGGGAGGATGAGCAGTTCTTC. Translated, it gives CASSFFQREDEQFF.